This T cell receptor beta chain stems from a study of human T cells and chemical hapten exposure. This clonotype has a count of ten or more. TCRdb processed the RACE reads anew with MiXCR; each CDR3 protein has one entry. The sample contains around 67,000 distinct CDR3 sequences, 7.5% to 9.5% of which appear only once. Time point reported: patch test 2, 6 weeks after DPC sensitization. Specified treatment: therapeutic diphenylcyclopropenone sensitization with weekly scalp DPC. Sample: whole blood, taken in connection with sensitization to the hapten diphenylcyclopropenone (DPC). This receptor was identified in a woman aged 45 to 65 with alopecia areata. Some clones in this sample may be carry-over from other donors' samples.

Here the CDR3 reads CSARYSNQPQHF. In DNA, the CDR3 is TGCAGTGCCCGTTATAGCAATCAGCCCCAGCATTTT. The rearrangement uses TRBV20-1 and TRBJ1-5, with no clear D. This CDR3 has 12 amino acids. V lost 6 bases, J lost 0 bases, and 6 bases lay in between. Germline loops: CDR1 DFQATT, CDR2 SNEGSKA (reference sequence).